This entry is about one T cell receptor beta chain. Its cognate antigen is unknown. The protocol was immunoSEQ multiplex PCR, while the TCRdb copy is restricted to in-frame clones and leaves out a portion. The table shows under 75,000 clones, with 80% to 95% occurring only once. These data belong to a study of cytomegalovirus exposure and HLA in healthy donors. General study findings and limits: Among the CMV-associated chains, three were confirmed in vitro as specific for CMV antigens. Reports showed the classifier diagnosing cytomegalovirus status with high specificity and sensitivity. Associated with cytomegalovirus, according to the listing, were around 170 TCR beta chains. The tendency of first-cohort TCR clusters to co-occur in the 130 or so validation repertoires was identified by a subsequent analysis.

The germline V and J ends were trimmed by 7 bases and 5 bases, with 14 bases remaining between them. The CDR3 is made up of 13 amino acids. Germline V gene lookup returns CDR1 MNHNS and CDR2 SASEGT. The chain employs TRBV6-1 and TRBJ2-5; D possibly corresponds to TRBD2 (7 bases). This TCR was sampled from a man aged 18 to 35 in good health and CMV-seropositive. What was sequenced was PBMCs. This chain's CDR3 is CASNPRGAETQYF. The CDR3 region has the DNA TGTGCCAGCAACCCTCGGGGGGCCGAGACCCAGTACTTC.